Presented here are 18 T cell receptor beta chains from one specimen sequenced in a study of blood T cells in healthy people across ages. A second PCR, run for roughly 7 to 11 cycles, used a sample-barcoded 5' primer plus a J-beta primer mix. MiXCR was run by TCRdb on the 5' RACE reads, yielding one entry per CDR3 protein. The sample yields some 860,000 distinct CDR3 sequences, just over 55% seen once. The specimen was blood. All receptors derive from a man aged 35 to 55 in good health.

V is TRBV5-5 and J is TRBJ2-5, with 7 bases aligning to TRBD1. The CDR3 spans 16 residues. The germline V gene has CDR1 SGHKS and CDR2 YYEKEE (reference sequence). Losses at the gene ends were 4 bases for V and 11 bases for J; bases not matched to a gene: 20. DNA for the CDR3: TGTGCCAGCAGCAGACGACAGGGTAAGGTGGAGGATGAGCAGTACTTC. This gives the protein CASSRRQGKVEDEQYF.

This clonotype was detected a few times. This chain uses TRBV5-1 with TRBJ2-7; 9 bases align to TRBD1. Trimming cost V 0 bases and J 6 bases; bases outside gene matches: 7. There are 15 residues in the CDR3. Germline loops: CDR1 SGHRS, CDR2 YFSETQ. CDR3 amino acids: CASSLGPTTGGEQYF. The CDR3 bases are TGCGCCAGCAGCTTGGGGCCTACGACAGGGGGCGAGCAGTACTTC.

This sequence joins TRBV12-3 or TRBV12-4 and TRBJ2-3; 12 nucleotides align to TRBD2. V lost 5 bases to trimming and J lost 5 bases; unmatched junction nucleotides: 5. CDR3 length: 15 amino acids. This chain's CDR3 is CASSRTSGMGDTQYF. Written as DNA, the CDR3 is TGTGCCAGCAGTCGGACTAGCGGGATGGGAGATACGCAGTATTTT.

This clonotype was recorded a few times. The chain carries TRBV29-1 and TRBJ2-2; a weak D match, TRBD2 (5 bases). V dropped 7 bases and J dropped 4 bases, with 22 bases sitting between them. The CDR3 consists of 16 residues. Germline V gives CDR1 SQVTM, CDR2 ANQGSEA. The CDR3 spells CSATQMSGRGTGELFF. The CDR3 coding sequence is TGCAGCGCGACCCAGATGAGCGGACGTGGCACCGGGGAGCTGTTTTTT.

This rearrangement joins TRBV2 to TRBJ2-7; D is ambiguous. CDR1 and CDR2 from the germline V gene are SNHLY and FYNNEI. This CDR3 has 12 residues. V was trimmed by 7 bases and J by 4 bases, leaving 11 bases between them. This CDR3 reads CASTAPPYEQYF. As DNA, the CDR3 is TGTGCCAGCACCGCCCCACCTTACGAGCAGTACTTC. Using reference TRBV2 and TRBJ2-7 for the parts outside the CDR3, the full variable domain is EPEVTQTPSHQVTQMGQEVILRCVPISNHLYFYWYRQILGQKVEFLVSFYNNEISEKSEIFDDQFSVERPDGSNFTLKIRSTKLEDSAMYFCASTAPPYEQYFGPGTRLTVT.

The J gene is TRBJ2-5, the V gene TRBV7-2, with 8 bases lining up with TRBD2. The CDR3 contains 16 residues. Germline CDR1 is SGHTA and CDR2 is FQGNSA. Trimming at V came to 4 bases and at J to 11 bases, leaving 18 bases not matched to a gene. DNA of the CDR3: TGTGCCAGCAGCTCTATGAGTGCGGGAGGAAACAATGAGCAGTACTTC. Residues: CASSSMSAGGNNEQYF.

In its sample, this clonotype was seen once. The chain is built from TRBV4-3 and TRBJ1-5; D is unresolved. V was trimmed by 0 bases and J by 1 base, leaving 10 bases between them. From germline, CDR1 is LGHNA and CDR2 YSLEER. The CDR3 covers 16 residues. The CDR3: CASSQEWTGSNQPQHF. CDR3 in DNA: TGCGCCAGCAGCCAAGAATGGACGGGAAGCAATCAGCCCCAGCATTTT.

The J gene is TRBJ2-5, the V gene TRBV29-1; a weak D match, TRBD2 (6 bases). The CDR3 runs to 13 residues. Per germline, CDR1 SQVTM and CDR2 ANQGSEA. Trimming stripped 4 bases from V and 4 bases from J, with 13 bases between. Written as DNA, the CDR3 is TGCAGCGTTGTTGTAGTGGGGGGAGAGACCCAGTACTTC. This encodes CSVVVVGGETQYF.

The chain carries TRBV7-9 and TRBJ2-7; D might be TRBD2 (6 bases). The CDR3 length is 16 residues. Germline V gene data show CDR1 as SEHNR and CDR2 as FQNEAQ (reference sequence). V was clipped by 5 bases and J by 3 bases, with 20 bases between them. DNA for the CDR3: TGTGCCAGCAGCCCCACCTCTGGCGGGGCCTACTACGAGCAGTACTTC. The encoded protein is CASSPTSGGAYYEQYF.

The CDR3 here is CSARKTGEETQYF. The CDR3 nucleotides read TGCAGTGCTAGGAAAACGGGGGAAGAGACCCAGTACTTC. V gene TRBV20-1 combines with J gene TRBJ2-7, with D possibly being TRBD2 (6 bases). The end of the DNA is better explained by TRBJ2-5, so the J call may be wrong. The length of the CDR3 is 13 residues. From germline, CDR1 is DFQATT and CDR2 SNEGSKA (reference sequence).

V and J are TRBV20-1 and TRBJ2-5; 8 nucleotides line up with TRBD2. Germline CDR1 and CDR2: DFQATT and SNEGSKA (reference sequence). Trimming took 3 bases from V and 4 from J; bases not matched to a gene: 7. The CDR3 has 14 residues. The DNA of the CDR3 is TGCAGTGCTAGGAGCGGGAGTAGGGGAGAGACCCAGTACTTC. Its protein is CSARSGSRGETQYF.

The chain combines TRBV11-2 with TRBJ2-5; 10 bases fit TRBD2. J lost 0 bases, V lost 4 bases, and 20 bases had no gene match. This CDR3 comprises 21 residues. Germline CDR1 reads SGHAT; CDR2 reads FQNNGV. This CDR3 is CASSSTRRGEISGGYQETQYF. CDR3 coding DNA: TGTGCCAGCAGCTCAACCCGGAGAGGGGAAATTAGCGGGGGGTACCAAGAGACCCAGTACTTC.

This clonotype was seen more than once but under ten times. CDR3 in DNA: TGTGCCAGTATCGATCCGGGACCCCCGGCCCAGTACTTC. This codes for CASIDPGPPAQYF. The rearrangement uses TRBV6-5 and TRBJ2-5; D may correspond to TRBD1 or TRBD2 (5 bases each). Germline V gene sequence: CDR1 MNHEY, CDR2 SVGAGI. CDR3 length equals 13 residues. With 9 bases removed from V and 9 bases from J, the gap between germline ends came to 20 bases.

This chain uses TRBV29-1 with TRBJ2-6; TRBD1 matches at 7 bases. V shed 4 bases and J 0 bases; nucleotides not matched to a gene: 3. The CDR3 spans 15 residues. Germline assignment: CDR1 SQVTM and CDR2 ANQGSEA. The CDR3 nucleotides are TGCAGCGTTGCTGACAGGGACTCTGGGGCCAACGTCCTGACTTTC. Encoded protein: CSVADRDSGANVLTF. Full variable domain (missing parts from reference TRBV29-1 and TRBJ2-6): SAVISQKPSRDICQRGTSLTIQCQVDSQVTMMFWYRQQPGQSLTLIATANQGSEATYESGFVIDKFPISRPNLTFSTLTVSNMSPEDSSIYLCSVADRDSGANVLTFGAGSRLTVL.

The chain is built from TRBV7-9 and TRBJ1-2; TRBD1 aligns across 10 bases. V dropped 5 bases and J dropped 2; count of bases not matched to a gene: 11. Per the germline V gene, CDR1 is SEHNR and CDR2 is FQNEAQ (reference sequence). CDR3 length equals 17 residues. CDR3 residues: CASSPGTGDYSNYGYTF. CDR3 in DNA: TGTGCCAGCAGCCCCGGGACAGGGGATTACTCAAACTATGGCTACACCTTC.

This chain connects TRBV7-2 to TRBJ1-1; D possibly corresponds to TRBD1 (5 bases). Germline CDR1 reads SGHTA; CDR2 reads FQGNSA. Deletions cut 4 bases from V and 6 bases from J, with 18 bases between. The CDR3 totals 15 residues. The CDR3: CASSWPGRGMPEAFF. The CDR3 DNA sequence: TGTGCCAGCAGCTGGCCAGGGAGAGGTATGCCTGAAGCTTTCTTT.

The V gene is TRBV24-1, the J gene TRBJ2-5; the match to TRBD2 covers 11 bases. Germline CDR1 reads KGHDR; CDR2 reads SFDVKD. V lost 6 bases, J lost 11 bases, and 13 bases stayed unmatched. This CDR3 has 15 amino acids. The CDR3 protein is CATSSGLAGLHEQYF. CDR3 in DNA: TGTGCCACCAGTTCCGGACTAGCGGGTCTCCATGAGCAGTACTTC.

This chain connects TRBV20-1 to TRBJ2-1; 10 bases align to TRBD2. The CDR3 extends over 15 amino acids. Losses at the gene ends were 6 bases for V and 10 bases for J; bases not matched to a gene: 15. From germline, CDR1 is DFQATT and CDR2 SNEGSKA (reference sequence). The CDR3: CSARASGGPGKEQFF. CDR3 sequence (DNA): TGCAGTGCCCGGGCTAGCGGGGGCCCGGGGAAGGAGCAGTTCTTC.